One sample yielded the 10 T cell receptor beta chains listed below, sequenced in a study of Graves' ophthalmopathy and Graves' hyperthyroidism. RNA transcripts yielded amplified TCR beta CDR3 regions. The authors performed first-round RT-PCR with HTBI primers and then a second-round multiplex PCR. TCRdb reprocessed the multiplex PCR reads with MiXCR, giving one entry per CDR3 protein. The data contain about 620,000 distinct CDR3 sequences, over 20% of them singletons. Sequencing was carried out using peripheral blood. The origin of the receptors is a woman under 30 with stable Graves' hyperthyroidism. Some clones in this sample may be carry-over from other donors' samples.

This clonotype was detected only a few times. This chain uses TRBV11-1 with TRBJ1-1; maybe TRBD1 (5 bases). The CDR3 sequence is 16 residues long. V dropped 0 bases and J dropped 5 bases, with 16 bases sitting between them. CDR1 is SGHAT, CDR2 FQDESV, per germline (reference sequence). CDR3 in DNA: TGTGCCAGCAGCTTAGCGTTCATAGGGGCTGATACTGAAGCTTTCTTT. This encodes CASSLAFIGADTEAFF.

In its sample, this clonotype was seen a few times. The rearrangement links TRBV18 to TRBJ1-5, with 8 bases fitting TRBD1. The CDR3 has 15 residues. Germline V gene data show CDR1 as KGHSH and CDR2 as LQKENI. Losses at the gene ends were 5 bases for V and 6 bases for J; bases not matched to a gene: 9. The CDR3 here is CASSSTGGDGQPQHF. CDR3 DNA sequence: TGTGCCAGCTCAAGTACAGGGGGTGATGGTCAGCCCCAGCATTTT.

This clonotype was seen only a few times. The rearrangement links TRBV30 to TRBJ1-2; D possibly corresponds to TRBD1 (5 bases). Germline CDR1 and CDR2: GTSNPN and SVGIG (reference sequence). The V and J ends lost 0 bases and 3 bases respectively, with 11 bases between them. CDR3 length equals 14 residues. DNA of the CDR3: TGTGCCTGGAGTGTACATCAGGGCTACTATGGCTACACCTTC. Protein sequence: CAWSVHQGYYGYTF.

There are many counts of this clonotype. This sequence joins TRBV28 and TRBJ1-5; no clear D. Germline-derived CDR1 and CDR2 are MDHEN and SYDVKM. The V and J ends lost 6 bases and 3 bases respectively, with 15 bases between them. The CDR3 runs to 15 residues. CDR3 loop: CASRSGPLANQPQHF. The CDR3 nucleotides read TGTGCCAGCAGATCCGGGCCCTTAGCCAATCAGCCCCAGCATTTT.

This clonotype was picked up a small number of times. This sequence joins TRBV29-1 and TRBJ1-2; D is perhaps TRBD1 (6 bases). This CDR3 is 15 amino acids long. Germline V gene sequence: CDR1 SQVTM, CDR2 ANQGSEA. Deletions cut 1 base from V and 0 bases from J, with 12 bases between. In DNA, the CDR3 is TGCAGCGTTGAAGGATGGGCAGGGGCTAACTATGGCTACACCTTC. Its protein product is CSVEGWAGANYGYTF. The full variable domain, in which reference TRBV29-1 and TRBJ1-2 provide the parts outside the CDR3, is SAVISQKPSRDICQRGTSLTIQCQVDSQVTMMFWYRQQPGQSLTLIATANQGSEATYESGFVIDKFPISRPNLTFSTLTVSNMSPEDSSIYLCSVEGWAGANYGYTFGSGTRLTVV.

This clonotype has a count of ten or more. This rearrangement joins TRBV19 to TRBJ2-4; TRBD2 is a possible D gene (6 bases). The CDR3 extends over 15 amino acids. The germline V and J ends were trimmed by 6 bases and 1 base, with 13 bases remaining between them. Looked up from germline, CDR1 is LNHDA and CDR2 is SQIVND (reference sequence). CDR3 sequence reads: CASSALAGAKNIQYF. The CDR3 coding sequence is TGTGCCAGTAGCGCTTTGGCGGGGGCCAAAAACATTCAGTACTTC. Complete variable domain (other parts from reference TRBV19 and TRBJ2-4): DGGITQSPKYLFRKEGQNVTLSCEQNLNHDAMYWYRQDPGQGLRLIYYSQIVNDFQKGDIAEGYSVSREKKESFPLTVTSAQKNPTAFYLCASSALAGAKNIQYFGAGTRLSVL.

This clonotype was observed many times. This chain links TRBV20-1 with TRBJ2-2; no clear D gene. Trimming took 4 bases from V and 3 from J, leaving 3 bases between them. There are 11 residues in the CDR3. The V gene's germline CDR1 is DFQATT and CDR2 SNEGSKA (reference sequence). The CDR3 nucleotides read TGCAGTGCTACCGACACCGGGGAGCTGTTTTTT. It encodes CSATDTGELFF.

The rearrangement links TRBV7-3 to TRBJ2-7, with D possibly being TRBD1 or TRBD2 (5 bases each). Germline loops: CDR1 SGHTA, CDR2 FQGTGA. The CDR3 is made up of 16 amino acids. V was shortened by 5 bases and J by 0 bases, with 17 bases between the two germline ends. CDR3 sequence (DNA): TGTGCCAGCAGCCCAACCGGGACCGCAAGCTCCTACGAGCAGTACTTC. It translates to CASSPTGTASSYEQYF.

This clonotype was seen just once. The CDR3 loop is CSARESGLSNQPQHF. In DNA form, the CDR3 reads TGCAGTGCTAGAGAATCGGGCCTTAGCAATCAGCCCCAGCATTTT. V and J are TRBV20-1 and TRBJ1-5; D is unresolved. This CDR3 spans 15 amino acids. Trimming cost V 0 bases and J 0 bases, with 9 bases left between them. CDR1 is DFQATT, CDR2 SNEGSKA, per germline (reference sequence).

In this sample, this clonotype turned up many times. The chain is built from TRBV7-9 and TRBJ1-1; D not resolved. The germline V gene has CDR1 SEHNR and CDR2 FQNEAQ (reference sequence). The CDR3 sequence is 12 residues long. V dropped 4 bases and J dropped 3 bases, with 6 bases sitting between them. The CDR3 DNA reads TGTGCCAGCAGCTGGGCCGACACTGAAGCTTTCTTT. Amino acids: CASSWADTEAFF.